Given below is one T cell receptor (beta chain) in context. What this receptor recognizes is not known. No per-base quality is available; no much larger clone lies one base away. For CDR1 and CDR2, the germline V gene lists SGDLS and YYNGEE. V is clipped by 0 bases and J by 3 bases, and the sequence between their germline boundaries is 10 bases long. From cysteine to phenylalanine, the CDR3 is 14 amino acids long. The only DNA kept is the CDR3, 42 bases in frame from the first base. Library preparation used the immunoSEQ multiplex PCR assay. For the multiplex PCR, a mixture combining 60 forward primers for TCR Vbeta segments and 13 reverse primers for TCR Jbeta segments was used. The CDR3 region of rearranged TCR beta genes was amplified from genomic DNA by a multiplex PCR assay. The amplified TCR beta libraries were sequenced on the Illumina HiSeq System as 87-base-pair reads. As for the original processing: Across the 640 or so repertoires, a later analysis counted 80 million or so unique TCR beta chains, roughly 11 million of which were shared by at least two donors. To remove PCR and sequencing errors, raw reads were error-corrected and collapsed into unique sequences using a nearest-neighbor algorithm that merged closely related sequences. CDR3 sequences were aligned to IMGT reference sequences to assign V, D and J gene segments. For a sequence to be retained, at least a six-nucleotide match to both a V gene segment and a J gene segment was required. A rearrangement was called productive if the CDR3 had no stop codons and remained in frame with V and J, and every other rearrangement was called non-productive. CDR3 was defined according to IMGT convention as the region running from the second conserved V-encoded cysteine to the conserved J-encoded phenylalanine. In an earlier analysis of more than 550 of the donors, sequences lacking an unambiguous match to a single V gene segment were excluded. In an earlier analysis of 500 to 750 of the donors, V segments were called functional above 56.7% productive rearrangements and were called segregating when the between-donor standard deviation exceeded 5%. A statistical classification framework was built for diagnosing cytomegalovirus status from the catalog of TCR beta chain sequences. A later analysis assigned V and J genes by comparing TCR nucleotide sequences with IMGT/GENE-DB human TR gene sequences. In a later analysis, CDR3 sequences and most-parsimonious VDJ recombination scenarios were assigned using the TCRdist pipeline. In a later analysis, every TCR beta chain was defined by the combination of its CDR3 amino acid sequence and its V-gene family, and reads without a unique V-gene family were dropped. A later analysis removed 550 to 650 highly shared, low-generation-probability nucleotide sequences to deal with suspected cross-contamination and a sequencing artifact. A later analysis calculated a clonal expansion index for each public chain from normalized within-repertoire ranks of inferred template counts. Generation probabilities in a later analysis came from a VDJ recombination model fitted to out-of-frame rearrangements, and those results were checked against IGoR. Hypergeometric tests were used in a later analysis to score TCR-TCR, TCR-HLA and TCR-CMV co-occurrence, with a repertoire-size bias correction applied to the TCR pairs. In a later analysis, false discovery rates were estimated by permuting HLA or CMV assignments 20 times. A later analysis grouped co-occurring TCRs with DBSCAN, adding TCRdist sequence similarity when clustering within HLA-allele-positive subsets. Co-occurrence clustering excluded repertoires with fewer than 30,000 or more than 120,000 public chains, plus five with anomalous nucleotide sharing. TCRdb holds this immuneACCESS table with in-frame rearrangements only. Some clones are missing; in checked studies, unresolved V genes explain under half, and the rest has no known cause. Clonal size and the V and J genes are those of that table, whereas D and trimming came from the DNA. This sample has around 190,000 clones in its table, and 70% to 80% of those were observed once. 4.4% of the sample is taken by the ten largest.

The data derive from a study of cytomegalovirus exposure and HLA in healthy donors (dated by TCRdb to about 2017). At the level of the whole study: In an earlier analysis of approximately 640 of the donors, 276 Gb of sequence data and 90 million to 120 million unique TCR beta sequences from about 190 million T cells were reported. Roughly 300 gigabases of sequencing data and around 85 million unique TCR sequences made up an early release that covered roughly 670 HLA-typed donors. The genetic ancestry cluster associated with self-reported Caucasian donors included about 84% of the 300 to 450 genotyped donors. The study was designed to test whether signatures of past pathogen exposure could be identified by cataloging public T cell receptors. The T cell repertoires of 666 subjects were profiled by immunosequencing and related to cytomegalovirus serostatus. A separate validation cohort of 100 to 150 different subjects was used in addition to the approximately 610-subject first cohort. To predict cytomegalovirus infection status, the study brought together high-throughput TCR immunosequencing, statistical association of individual TCRs with disease status, and machine learning. A later analysis re-analyzed previously published TCR beta repertoires from about 600 donors and added high-resolution HLA genotyping to study TCR occurrence patterns. In the later analysis, no new phenotypic data were used to find candidate immune exposures; instead, reliance was placed on TCR beta sequences and their occurrence across donors. An earlier analysis of several hundred of the donors applied high-throughput TCR beta sequencing to assess whether each TCR beta V gene segment acted as functional or pseudogenic. Donor age, sex, ethnicity and CMV serostatus were collected together with the repertoire data. A later genetic analysis used genome-wide SNP genotypes for about 60% of the roughly 700 donors, treating that subset as a discovery cohort. All discovery cohort repertoires had been generated on a single sequencing platform. Class I and class II HLA loci were covered by the typing at four-digit resolution. The number of typed donors differed by locus: roughly 620-630 for A, B, C, DRB1 and DQB1; approximately 520 for DQA1; around 610 for DPA1; and around 470 for DPB1. Four or five DR-DQ haplotypes were handled as single units for association and clustering, since linkage in the cohort was strong. On average, around 230,000 unique TCR beta nucleotide sequences were sequenced per donor among several hundred genotyped donors of the cohort, with roughly 18% of those sequences being non-productive.

The cohort comprised some 680 healthy bone marrow donors. All cohort members were sampled while nominally healthy, although unrecorded immune exposures were likely present. The donor tested CMV seropositive, placing the donor among the roughly 270 seropositive members of the cohort. A peripheral blood sample was collected from each donor, and TCR beta sequencing was performed on peripheral blood mononuclear cells. Genomic DNA extraction from the blood cell samples was performed with the Qiagen DNeasy Blood Extraction Kit. General study outcomes and caveats: In vitro tests confirmed that a few of the cytomegalovirus-associated TCR beta chains recognize cytomegalovirus antigens. The sequencing pipeline was judged likely to have produced a cluster of highly shared sequence variants as a technical artifact. Most CMV-associated TCR beta chains appeared to be HLA-restricted in a later analysis, and the HLA associations seemed to be driven largely by CMV exposure. Across donors, most TCR sequences were observed very rarely, whereas some public TCRs were present in many individuals. The study gave a list of around 170 TCR beta chains associated with cytomegalovirus. The classifier was reported to diagnose cytomegalovirus status with high specificity and sensitivity in both the original and validation cohorts. Because some donors lacked HLA typing at each locus, the association tests relied only on the typed subset. Specific HLA alleles were associated with over 15,000 TCR beta sequences at a false discovery rate of 0.05 in a later analysis. A later analysis reported that several top co-occurrence clusters appeared linked to parvovirus B19, influenza, CMV and Epstein-Barr virus. Because the 87-base-pair reads could not distinguish some IMGT-functional V segments, including TRBV6-2 and TRBV6-3, those segments were excluded. Compared with equally common non-associated chains, HLA-associated TCR beta chains in a later analysis were more clonally expanded and had lower generation probabilities. It was suggested by the authors that the approach could potentially be generalized to other disease states and immunological phenotypes. Compared with the approximately 670-donor mean, donors in an Asian-associated ancestry cluster had fewer N-insertions in productive TCRs, according to a later genetic analysis. This cohort had only TCR beta chains sequenced, and the lack of alpha or paired-chain data limited which features could be detected. Assigning TCR associations to individual alleles was difficult when HLA alleles, especially DR and DQ, strongly co-occurred. A further reported finding was that TCR beta sequences accurately predicted the HLA-A and HLA-B alleles for most subjects in the first cohort. Because counts were too low, roughly 18 rarely observed V segments, including chromosome 9 orphons, were left out of the earlier analysis of several hundred of the donors. Broadly in line with IMGT annotations, most TCR beta V segments showed up in productive rearrangements about 87% or about 30% of the time in an earlier analysis of several hundred of the donors. Sequencing depth was assumed to be roughly uniform across donors in the presence/absence analyses, though that assumption may not hold. The only immune exposure information available for the cohort was CMV serostatus. An association between a missense DCLRE1C variant and V-gene and J-gene trimming of TCR beta chains was found in a later genetic analysis and replicated in an independent cohort. Linkage disequilibrium might explain the correlated functional status among segregating V segments, but an unknown experimental factor could not be ruled out. A later analysis found that TCR association rates varied across HLA loci, with DRB1 alleles showing the most associated TCRs and HLA-C alleles the fewest.

Material: PBMCs. The sequence was obtained from a woman aged 25-40 years in good health and CMV-seropositive. In this chain, TRBV9 is recombined with TRBJ2-7; a weak D assignment points to TRBD1 (6 bases agree). The CDR3 here reads CASSVGAGDYEQYF. The nucleotide sequence is given as TGTGCCAGCAGCGTAGGGGCAGGGGACTACGAGCAGTACTTC.